Below are 13 T cell receptor beta chains sequenced from a single sample in a study of radiotherapy plus CTLA-4 blockade in lung cancer. The repertoire was sequenced with immunoSEQ multiplex PCR; TCRdb's copy has only in-frame clones and lacks some. The repertoire consists of tens of thousands of clones, with approximately 82% occurring once and the leading ten covering just over 14%. Here the sequenced sample was peripheral blood, taken from a patient treated with radiotherapy plus ipilimumab. The receptors shown here come from a human donor with non-small cell lung cancer that progressed on radiotherapy plus ipilimumab.

V and J are TRBV30 and TRBJ2-1; 11 bases match TRBD2. From germline, CDR1 is GTSNPN and CDR2 SVGIG (reference sequence). The CDR3 totals 16 residues. The J segment lost 4 bases and the V segment lost 0 bases, leaving 5 bases of the junction unmatched. CDR3 region: CAWSVPGLAEYNEQFF. Written as DNA, the CDR3 is TGTGCCTGGAGTGTACCGGGACTAGCGGAATACAATGAGCAGTTCTTC.

The chain couples TRBV7-2 to TRBJ2-3; D unclear. Germline V gene sequence: CDR1 SGHTA, CDR2 FQGNSA. V was pared by 5 bases and J by 5 bases, with 14 bases between. The length of the CDR3 is 14 residues. The CDR3 loop reads CASSRGPTGDTQYF. The CDR3 DNA reads as TGTGCCAGCAGCCGCGGACCGACGGGAGATACGCAGTATTTT.

This chain links TRBV9 with TRBJ1-5; D not certain. V lost 4 bases and J 1 base, leaving 12 bases between the germline ends. The germline CDR1 and CDR2 sequences are SGDLS and YYNGEE. This CDR3 contains 15 residues. The CDR3 here is CASSPLGGSNQPQHF. For the CDR3, the DNA is TGTGCCAGCAGCCCCTTAGGAGGGAGCAATCAGCCCCAGCATTTT.

This chain connects TRBV7-2 to TRBJ2-7; no firm D call. Trimming removed 1 base at V and 5 bases at J, with 18 bases between. CDR1 and CDR2 from the germline V gene are SGHTA and FQGNSA. The CDR3 runs to 16 residues. DNA of the CDR3: TGTGCCAGCAGCTTAGAGGTATCTTCCCTGAGCCACGAGCAGTACTTC. Amino acids: CASSLEVSSLSHEQYF.

The V call is TRBV14, the J call TRBJ1-1, with D hard to call. V was shortened by 5 bases and J by 5 bases, with 15 bases between the two germline ends. Germline-derived CDR1 and CDR2 are SGHDN and FVKESK. The CDR3 is 14 residues long. The CDR3 sequence is CASSKALSGTEAFF. The CDR3 nucleotides read TGTGCCAGCAGCAAGGCCCTATCGGGGACTGAAGCTTTCTTT.

The CDR3 DNA sequence: TGCAGCGTTGAAGATTCTACAGGGGCGGTATACGAGCAGTACTTC. Amino acid sequence: CSVEDSTGAVYEQYF. J is TRBJ2-7 and V is TRBV29-1; 7 bases are a match to TRBD1. Germline CDR1 and CDR2: SQVTM and ANQGSEA. J lost 4 bases, V lost 0 bases, and 9 bases had no gene match. The CDR3 runs to 15 residues.

The J gene is TRBJ2-2, the V gene TRBV28; 7 bases agree with TRBD2. Germline lookup yields CDR1 MDHEN and CDR2 SYDVKM. There are 15 residues in the CDR3. V trimming: 8 bases; J trimming: 3 bases; junction bases outside the gene matches: 9. The CDR3 sequence: CASRVSRGDTGELFF. As DNA, the CDR3 is TGTGCCAGCCGAGTTTCCCGGGGGGACACCGGGGAGCTGTTTTTT.

The rearrangement joins TRBV11-3 to TRBJ1-1, with TRBD1 as a possible D gene (5 bases). CDR3 size: 13 residues. Trimming stripped 3 bases from V and 4 bases from J, with 9 bases between. In germline, CDR1 is SGHNT, CDR2 YENEEA. The CDR3 bases are TGTGCCAGCAGCTTGACAGCGGGCACTGAAGCTTTCTTT. Translated: CASSLTAGTEAFF.

This chain joins TRBV30 and TRBJ1-1; 8 bases line up with TRBD1. The trim removed 3 bases at V and 6 bases at J, leaving 18 bases unmatched. Germline loops: CDR1 GTSNPN, CDR2 SVGIG (reference sequence). The CDR3 is 17 residues long. CDR3 sequence reads: CAWRGPPGQVRNPEAFF. The DNA for the CDR3 is TGTGCCTGGAGGGGGCCCCCGGGACAGGTGAGGAATCCTGAAGCTTTCTTT.

CDR3 sequence reads: CASTRELAGVVGTDTQYF. The CDR3 DNA sequence: TGTGCCAGCACCCGAGAGCTAGCGGGAGTCGTTGGGACAGATACGCAGTATTTT. J is TRBJ2-3 and V is TRBV9; TRBD2 agrees at 10 bases. Per germline, CDR1 SGDLS and CDR2 YYNGEE. Unmatched junction bases numbered 16, after V lost 6 bases and J lost 3 bases. The CDR3 consists of 18 residues.

The chain links TRBV4-3 to TRBJ1-3, with unresolved D. The CDR3 has 15 amino acids. Trimming shortened V by 4 bases and J by 1 base, and 11 bases separated the two germline ends. The germline gives CDR1 LGHNA, CDR2 YSLEER. The CDR3 nucleotides are TGCGCCAGCAGCCCCAAACAGAGATCTGGAAACACCATATATTTT. It specifies CASSPKQRSGNTIYF.

V gene TRBV21-1 combines with J gene TRBJ2-7; the table assigns TRBD2, which was not confirmed against the DNA. TRBV21-1 is flagged as a pseudogene. CDR3 size: 13 residues. DNA for the CDR3: TGTGCCAGCAGCACGCACCGGGACTACGAGCAGTACTTC. The encoded protein is CASSTHRDYEQYF.

The J gene is TRBJ1-3, the V gene TRBV27; TRBD1 is a possible D gene (5 bases). This CDR3 has 14 residues. V was trimmed by 7 bases and J by 2 bases, leaving 12 bases between them. Germline CDR1 MNHEY, CDR2 SMNVEV (reference sequence). CDR3 sequence: CASTTGRPGNTIYF. The CDR3 DNA sequence: TGTGCCAGCACTACGGGACGGCCTGGAAACACCATATATTTT.